This T cell receptor beta chain was recorded in a study of shared clonotypes between healthy human individuals. Sequencing was performed with immunoSEQ multiplex PCR; in TCRdb, only in-frame clones are kept and a portion is missing. The sample gives over a million clones, less than 99% of which show up once; 0.36% is in the top ten. Germline CDR1 SGHRS, CDR2 YFSETQ. V was clipped by 4 bases and J by 4 bases, with 14 bases between them. This CDR3 has 15 amino acids. Sequenced material: naive CD4+ T cells sorted from blood. The subset: CD45RA+ positively selected. The chain joins TRBV5-1 to TRBJ1-4; D gene ambiguous. The source is a man aged 30 to 39 in good health. CDR3 sequence (DNA): TGCGCCAGCAGCCGGTCGATGGAAGATAATGAAAAACTGTTTTTT. It translates to CASSRSMEDNEKLFF.